Following are 10 T cell receptor beta chains from one sample sequenced in a study of cytomegalovirus exposure and HLA in healthy donors. Here immunoSEQ multiplex PCR was the method, and the copy in TCRdb shows in-frame clones only, minus some. Found here are about 240,000 clones, approximately 84% of them singletons; the top ten hold 1% to 1.5%. The specimen sequenced was PBMCs. Source of these receptors: a woman aged 25 to 39 in good health and CMV-seropositive.

The chain carries TRBV30 and TRBJ2-7; D gene ambiguous. Germline V CDR1 and CDR2: GTSNPN, SVGIG (reference sequence). This CDR3 comprises 13 residues. V was cut by 3 bases and J by 0 bases, with 9 bases left in between. The CDR3 bases are TGTGCCTGGAGCCTCAGATTCTCCTACGAGCAGTACTTC. Translated: CAWSLRFSYEQYF. The full variable domain, its missing parts supplied by reference TRBV30 and TRBJ2-7, is SQTIHQWPATLVQPVGSPLSLECTVEGTSNPNLYWYRQAAGRGLQLLFYSVGIGQISSEVPQNLSASRPQDRQFILSSKKLLLSDSGFYLCAWSLRFSYEQYFGPGTRLTVT.

The rearrangement joins TRBV12-5 to TRBJ2-1, with TRBD2 matching over 9 bases. The CDR3 totals 15 residues. V was pared by 3 bases and J by 9 bases, with 9 bases of the junction left unmatched. Germline assignment: CDR1 LGHNT and CDR2 FRNRAP. For the CDR3, the DNA is TGTGCTAGTGGTTTAGGATTAGCGGGAGTCGTTGAGCAGTTCTTC. This encodes CASGLGLAGVVEQFF. The whole variable domain, remainder taken from reference TRBV12-5 and TRBJ2-1, is DARVTQTPRHKVTEMGQEVTMRCQPILGHNTVFWYRQTMMQGLELLAYFRNRAPLDDSGMPKDRFSAEMPDATLATLKIQPSEPRDSAVYFCASGLGLAGVVEQFFGPGTRLTVL.

The chain carries TRBV6-1 and TRBJ2-7; a weak D match, TRBD2 (5 bases). V lost 6 bases, J lost 4 bases, and 16 bases lay in between. The CDR3 covers 14 residues. Germline assignment: CDR1 MNHNS and CDR2 SASEGT. This CDR3 is CASRPWTVGYEQYF. The CDR3 DNA sequence: TGTGCCAGCAGGCCCTGGACTGTTGGATACGAGCAGTACTTC.

The chain employs TRBV12-5 and TRBJ2-7, with 10 bases fitting TRBD1. The germline CDR1 and CDR2 sequences are LGHNT and FRNRAP. V was pared by 0 bases and J by 1 base, with 9 bases of the junction left unmatched. The CDR3 contains 18 residues. CDR3 residues: CASGLVLGQGVLSYEQYF. The CDR3 coding sequence is TGTGCTAGTGGTTTGGTACTCGGACAGGGGGTTTTATCCTACGAGCAGTACTTC.

This clone was found once. The V call is TRBV2, the J call TRBJ1-1, with no clear D. V was pared by 5 bases and J by 8 bases, with 18 bases between. The V gene's germline CDR1 is SNHLY and CDR2 FYNNEI. The CDR3 runs 14 residues. The CDR3 region has the DNA TGTGCCAGCAGTTTCGCCCTCGGGTCCGGGGAAGCTTTCTTT. Its translation: CASSFALGSGEAFF.

This rearrangement joins TRBV4-1 to TRBJ2-1; the D gene is possibly TRBD2 (6 bases). This CDR3 has 14 residues. Looked up from germline, CDR1 is MGHRA and CDR2 is YSYEKL. V was cut by 4 bases and J by 2 bases, with 9 bases left in between. CDR3 residues: CASSPGLAYNEQFF. The CDR3 DNA follows: TGCGCCAGCAGCCCGGGACTCGCCTACAATGAGCAGTTCTTC.

In this sample, this clone turned up a few times. V gene TRBV7-2 combines with J gene TRBJ2-7; D not resolved. CDR3 length: 14 residues. Germline CDR1 is SGHTA and CDR2 is FQGNSA. Between the trimmed V and J ends, which lost 1 base and 0 bases, there was a span of 7 bases. The chain's CDR3 is CASSLGQASYEQYF. The CDR3 DNA follows: TGTGCCAGCAGCTTAGGGCAGGCCTCCTACGAGCAGTACTTC.

CDR3 sequence: CASSRQGPVTYNEQFF. The CDR3 DNA reads TGCGCCAGCAGCCGACAGGGTCCCGTTACCTACAATGAGCAGTTCTTC. J is TRBJ2-1 and V is TRBV10-1; 7 positions match TRBD1. The CDR3 totals 16 residues. Germline values: CDR1 WNHNN, CDR2 SYGVQD (reference sequence). With 6 bases clipped from V and 2 bases from J, the junction kept 10 bases outside the gene matches.

This clone was picked up one time. The V and J genes are TRBV7-8 and TRBJ2-1; 8 bases are a match to TRBD2. The CDR3 sequence is 14 residues long. The germline CDR1 and CDR2 sequences are SGHVS and FQNEAQ. Trimming cost V 4 bases and J 4 bases; bases outside gene matches: 3. The CDR3 region has the DNA TGTGCCAGCAGCTCTCGCGGGGGGTACAATGAGCAGTTCTTC. Its translation: CASSSRGGYNEQFF.

V is TRBV30 and J is TRBJ2-1; D call uncertain. Germline CDR1 reads GTSNPN; CDR2 reads SVGIG (reference sequence). This CDR3 has 11 residues. Trimming took 3 bases from V and 10 from J, leaving 10 bases between them. The CDR3 bases are TGTGCCTGGAGGGCCAGTTGGGAGCAGTTCTTC. Protein sequence: CAWRASWEQFF.